This paragraph covers one T cell receptor (beta chain) sequence. Profiled with immunoSEQ multiplex PCR; TCRdb holds only in-frame clones, not every one. The data contain about 47,000 clones, 93% of them singletons. This sample is part of a study of T cell changes during pregnancy in multiple sclerosis. Germline CDR1 reads SEHNR; CDR2 reads FQNEAQ (reference sequence). V trimming: 4 bases; J trimming: 4 bases; junction bases outside the gene matches: 10. This CDR3 spans 15 amino acids. The chain employs TRBV7-9 and TRBJ2-7; 7 nucleotides match TRBD2. The source was peripheral blood, collected in the second trimester of pregnancy. The source of this sequence is a female donor with multiple sclerosis, enrolled in a pregnancy study. The CDR3 sequence: CASSSAEGGLYEQYF. Here the CDR3 DNA reads TGTGCCAGCAGCTCGGCCGAGGGAGGGCTGTACGAGCAGTACTTC.